This T cell receptor beta chain was sequenced during a study of control samples from healthy donors and cancer patients. TCRdb keeps only in-frame clones here, not all; method: immunoSEQ multiplex PCR. The sample lists about 160,000 clones, approximately 94% occurring once. Per the germline V gene, CDR1 is LGHDT and CDR2 is YNNKEL (reference sequence). V dropped 4 bases and J dropped 0 bases, with 14 bases sitting between them. The CDR3 loop spans 16 amino acids. The chain couples TRBV3-1 (or the pseudogene TRBV3-2) to TRBJ2-3, with unresolved D. Specimen: blood. The origin of this receptor is a woman in her thirties or forties in good health. Written as DNA, the CDR3 is TGTGCCAGCAGCCCCCCTCCCGAGCATAGCACAGATACGCAGTATTTT. It yields the protein CASSPPPEHSTDTQYF.